This record covers a single T cell receptor (beta chain). Its antigen remains unidentified. Qualities for individual bases were not recorded, and no much larger clone is one base off. In Seattle, one collaborating source enrolled patients while the infection was active and tracked those patients longitudinally over the course of disease. The collaborating institutions used their own protocols to collect whole blood in K2EDTA tubes. For TCRbeta analysis, collaborators shipped samples as frozen whole blood, isolated PBMCs, or DNA extracted from either of those sample types. TCRbeta CDR3 regions were amplified from genomic DNA using the immunoSEQ Assay, a bias-controlled multiplex PCR. In the original analysis: Nucleated cell counts per sample were estimated from amplification of reference gene primers within the assay. Sequence reads were collapsed and filtered to measure the absolute abundance of every unique TCRbeta CDR3 rearrangement. For each sample, productive Simpson clonality was calculated as the square root of Simpson's diversity index over productive rearrangements. The source is immuneACCESS, and TCRdb retained only in-frame sequences with V and J called. Part of the clones is not carried over; for the studies checked, unresolved V genes explain less than half of this, and the remainder is unexplained. Clone size and the V and J calls come from that table; the DNA yielded D and trimming. The sample data list 220,000 or so clones, and roughly four fifths of these were observed just once. Of the sample, roughly 8% is held by the ten largest clones.

The record originates from a study of blood T cell repertoires in COVID-19 (dated by TCRdb to 2019 to 2021). About the investigation overall: Samples covering the acute and convalescent phases of COVID-19 were provided by collaborators in the United States, Italy and Spain. Samples came from the ongoing ImmuneRACE study (first 160 participants) plus 1,254 subjects from 6 global collaborators. A freely available public database, intended as a resource for researchers studying the immune response to SARS-CoV-2, is where the repertoires were released. Where available, HLA class I and class II types were obtained from metadata supplied by the sample provider rather than from assay-based typing. The prospective study material was composed of cDNA or gDNA derived from T cells, B-cell-depleted T cells, or PBMCs. A de-identified subject ID, COVID-19 status, age in years and sex were almost always included in the sample metadata. Subjects who had been exposed to COVID-19, were actively infected with it, or had recovered from it provided the deeply sampled blood TCRbeta repertoires that made up the dataset.

Here is what the overall study found, with its caveats: The amount of clinical and demographic metadata varied by source and participant and was provided uncurated.

The specimen was peripheral blood. This TCR was recovered from an elderly woman with COVID-19, enrolled during active disease.

The CDR3 in this case is CATAGTARETQYF. The DNA is TGTGCCACAGCAGGGACAGCCAGGGAGACCCAGTACTTC. The sequence joins TRBV19 to TRBJ2-5, with TRBD1 identical over 7 junction bases. From the germline V gene (reference sequence), CDR1 is LNHDA and CDR2 is SQIVND. Germline trimming: 10 bases from V, 5 bases from J; junction bases outside gene matches: 10. Including the terminal cysteine and phenylalanine, the CDR3 comprises 13 residues. Only the CDR3 DNA stays, 39 bases, in frame from base 1.